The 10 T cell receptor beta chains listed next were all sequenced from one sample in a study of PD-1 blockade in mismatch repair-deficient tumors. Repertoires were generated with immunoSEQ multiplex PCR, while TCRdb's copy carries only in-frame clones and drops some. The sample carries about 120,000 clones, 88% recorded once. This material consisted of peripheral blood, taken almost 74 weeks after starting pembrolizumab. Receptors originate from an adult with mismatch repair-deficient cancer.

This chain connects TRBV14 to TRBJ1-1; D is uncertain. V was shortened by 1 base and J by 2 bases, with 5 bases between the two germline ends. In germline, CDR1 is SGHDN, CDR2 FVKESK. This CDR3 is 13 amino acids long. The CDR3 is CASSQAVNTEAFF. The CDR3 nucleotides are TGTGCCAGCAGCCAAGCGGTAAACACTGAAGCTTTCTTT.

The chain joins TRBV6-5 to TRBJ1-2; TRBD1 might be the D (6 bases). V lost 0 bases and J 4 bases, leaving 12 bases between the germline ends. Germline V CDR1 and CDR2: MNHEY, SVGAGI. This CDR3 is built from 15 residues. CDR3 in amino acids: CASSYSPGVGYGYTF. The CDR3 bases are TGTGCCAGCAGTTACTCTCCAGGGGTGGGCTATGGCTACACCTTC.

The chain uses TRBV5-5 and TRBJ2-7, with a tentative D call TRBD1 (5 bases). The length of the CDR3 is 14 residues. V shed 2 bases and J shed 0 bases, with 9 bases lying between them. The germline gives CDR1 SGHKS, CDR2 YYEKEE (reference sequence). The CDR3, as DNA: TGTGCCAGCAGCTTCAGGGTAAACTCCTACGAGCAGTACTTC. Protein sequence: CASSFRVNSYEQYF.

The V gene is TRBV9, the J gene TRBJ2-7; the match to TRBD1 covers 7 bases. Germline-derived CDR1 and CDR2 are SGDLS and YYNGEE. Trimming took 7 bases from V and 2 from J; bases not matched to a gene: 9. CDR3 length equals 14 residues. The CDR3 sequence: CASLMGTDPYEQYF. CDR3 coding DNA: TGTGCCAGCTTGATGGGGACAGACCCCTACGAGCAGTACTTC.

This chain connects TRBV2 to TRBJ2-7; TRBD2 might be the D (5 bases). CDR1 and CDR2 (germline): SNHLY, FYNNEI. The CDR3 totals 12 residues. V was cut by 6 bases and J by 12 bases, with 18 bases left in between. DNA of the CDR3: TGTGCCAGCAGGGCCGAGGGAGCCTACCCGTACTTC. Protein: CASRAEGAYPYF.

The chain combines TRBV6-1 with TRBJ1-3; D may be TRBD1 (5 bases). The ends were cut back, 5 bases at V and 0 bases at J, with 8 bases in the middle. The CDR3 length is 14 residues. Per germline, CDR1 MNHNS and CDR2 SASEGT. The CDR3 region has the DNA TGTGCCAGCAGTATCGGGGCCTCTGGAAACACCATATATTTT. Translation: CASSIGASGNTIYF.

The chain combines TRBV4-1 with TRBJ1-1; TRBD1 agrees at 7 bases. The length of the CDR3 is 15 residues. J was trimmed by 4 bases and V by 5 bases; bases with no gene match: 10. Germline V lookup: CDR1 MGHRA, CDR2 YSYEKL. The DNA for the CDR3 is TGCGCCAGCAGCTTCTTAGGGGGCGAAGGCACTGAAGCTTTCTTT. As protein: CASSFLGGEGTEAFF.

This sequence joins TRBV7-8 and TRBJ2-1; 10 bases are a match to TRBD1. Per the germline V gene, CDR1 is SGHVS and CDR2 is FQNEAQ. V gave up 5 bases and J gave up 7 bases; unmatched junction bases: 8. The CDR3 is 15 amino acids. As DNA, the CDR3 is TGTGCCAGCAGCGCAGGGACAGGGGTGGTAAATGAGCAGTTCTTC. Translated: CASSAGTGVVNEQFF.

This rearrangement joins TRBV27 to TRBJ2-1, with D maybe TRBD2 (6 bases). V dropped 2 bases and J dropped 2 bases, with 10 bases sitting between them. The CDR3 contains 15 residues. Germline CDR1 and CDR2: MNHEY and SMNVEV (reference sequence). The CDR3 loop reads CASSLSGPAYNEQFF. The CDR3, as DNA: TGTGCCAGCAGTTTAAGCGGGCCTGCCTACAATGAGCAGTTCTTC.

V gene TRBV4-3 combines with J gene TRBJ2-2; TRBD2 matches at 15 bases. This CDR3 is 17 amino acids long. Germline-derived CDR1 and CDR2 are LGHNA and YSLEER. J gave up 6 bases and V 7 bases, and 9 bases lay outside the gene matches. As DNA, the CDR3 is TGCGCCAGCACCTCGGGACTAGCGGGAGGCCATGCCGGGGAGCTGTTTTTT. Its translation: CASTSGLAGGHAGELFF.